This TCR beta chain was observed in a study of shared clonotypes between healthy human individuals (dated by TCRdb to the early 2020s). For the study in its entirety: Two women and a few men aged 18 to 49 years were included in the cohort. Per donor, three plates each were used for CD4 naive and CD4 memory, two for CD8 naive, and one for CD8 memory. Blood TCR repertoires of 5 or 6 healthy adults were deeply sequenced to estimate repertoire size and the extent of clonotype sharing between individuals. To increase sequencing depth and limit assay-specific biases, different laboratories used diverse techniques to prepare libraries and sequence TCR repertoires. Per donor, leukapheresis produced somewhere between about 0.8 and 9 billion PBMCs.

For the CD8 naive samples, CD45RO-negative cells were positively selected for CCR7, yielding a CD45RA+CCR7+ population from which TemRA cells were excluded. Healthy HIV-negative adults with no recently reported acute infections or vaccinations were included as donors. Only Caucasian adults living in Nashville, Tennessee, USA were represented among the donors. Blood was collected by leukapheresis, and PBMCs were isolated by Ficoll-Histopaque density gradient centrifugation and then cryopreserved in liquid nitrogen vapor phase. Analytical flow cytometry was used to check the purity and quantity of each magnetically sorted T cell population. Genomic DNA was isolated from each sorted fraction and quantified by UV absorbance on a Nanodrop 2000c. The research as a whole found: Sampling was limited to blood, and TCR repertoires in tissue likely differ from TCR repertoires in blood. Incomplete sequencing was indicated by rarefaction of sorted-subset datasets, despite the large sequencing depth. Because the study included only a small number of donors, the genetic and exposure-history diversity represented was limited. Pairwise subsampling indicated that sequencing depth was expected to affect the degree of clonotype sharing among donors. Clonotypes shared by all four sorted-subset donors showed higher generation probabilities than non-shared clonotypes. Larger estimated clonotype richness was generally found for naive subsets than for memory subsets. Across four donors, roughly 5% of naive CD4, approximately 3.6% of naive CD8, approximately 2.5% of memory CD4, and approximately 0.42% of memory CD8 clonotypes were shared.

Using the deep immunoSEQ assay, TCR CDR3 regions were amplified from genomic DNA by multiplex PCR. For each cell subset, the extracted genomic DNA was distributed evenly across all wells of several immunoSEQ 96-well plates, and each plate served as one replicate. Each replicate PCR for sorted subsets received around 0.2 ug genomic DNA, equal to around 32,000 T cell genomes. Purified libraries were quantified with a Qubit 3.0 fluorometer, sized on a Bioanalyzer 2100, and re-quantified with the KAPA Library Quantification kit. Each immunoSEQ 96-well plate was sequenced on its own single-read 150-cycle Illumina NextSeq 550 flow cell. Turning to the authors' computational methods: Because the immunoSEQ output held only junctional sequences and lacked quality scores, the filtering could not match the filtering applied to full-length reads. Sequences were annotated with PyIR, a Python wrapper for IgBLAST v1.9, using IMGT germline references to assign V/J genes and CDR3. Reads were filtered out if the reads had weak V/J assignments (E-value above 1e-6), no CDR3, stop codons, out-of-frame junctions, or ambiguous translated residues. V3J clonotypes were defined as sequences sharing an identical inferred V gene, J gene, and CDR3 amino acid sequence. Percentage overlap between repertoires was computed as shared unique clonotypes divided by the size of the smaller repertoire. Repertoire richness was assessed with RTK rarefaction, the Chao1 estimator, and Recon v2.1 estimates of unobserved clonotypes. For all TCRbeta clonotypes obtained by the gDNA method from a handful of donors, generation probabilities were computed with OLGA. The table was pulled from immuneACCESS by TCRdb, which kept in-frame rearrangements only. Such tables lose some clones; where checked, under half of the loss comes from unresolved V genes, and the rest has no known cause. From that table come the V and J calls and clone size; the DNA was used to work out D and trimming. Within this sample are fewer than 1 million clones, with roughly 96% of them counted one time only. The ten top clones hold less than 0.25% of the sample.

The V end gives up 3 bases and the J end 3 bases, leaving 3 bases in the junction not matched to a gene. Its CDR3 holds 15 amino acids, cysteine through phenylalanine. This entry keeps only the CDR3 DNA: 45 bases, framed from base 1. The germline V gene specifies MGHRA as CDR1 and YSYEKL as CDR2. Points on this clone: Its antigen target is currently unknown. No quality values exist for individual bases; no much larger clone is one base distant.

The V gene is TRBV4-1 and the J gene is TRBJ2-5; TRBD2 lines up with 11 middle nucleotides. The sequenced sample was naive CD8+ T cells sorted from blood. Sample cell subset or site, as interpreted from the label and publication: CD45RA+CCR7+. The receptor was isolated from a man younger than 40 in good health. The CDR3 protein is CASSHGTSGEETQYF. The nucleotide sequence reads as follows: TGCGCCAGCAGCCACGGGACTAGCGGAGAAGAGACCCAGTACTTC.